These 2 T cell receptor beta chains came from one sample sequenced in a study of blood T cell repertoires in COVID-19. Only in-frame clones appear in the TCRdb table, and some are missing; sequencing was by immunoSEQ multiplex PCR. The sample records about 280,000 clones, around 90% being singletons. Sequencing input: PBMCs or T cells enriched from blood (not recorded which). The origin of the receptors is a woman aged 18-30 years with acute COVID-19.

CDR3 nucleotide sequence: TGCAGTGCTAGTGCGCAGGGATCTTTCTATGGCTACACCTTC. This encodes CSASAQGSFYGYTF. The chain couples TRBV20-1 to TRBJ1-2, with a tentative D call TRBD1 (5 bases). V lost 3 bases and J 4 bases, leaving 15 bases between the germline ends. CDR1 and CDR2 from the germline V gene are DFQATT and SNEGSKA (reference sequence). The CDR3 covers 14 residues.

The chain combines TRBV20-1 with TRBJ1-4; a weak D match, TRBD1 (5 bases). V gave up 3 bases and J gave up 7 bases, with 6 bases separating them. The CDR3 has 11 residues. Germline V gene sequence: CDR1 DFQATT, CDR2 SNEGSKA (reference sequence). The CDR3 nucleotides read TGCAGTGCTAGCACAGGTGAAAAACTGTTTTTT. Protein product: CSASTGEKLFF.